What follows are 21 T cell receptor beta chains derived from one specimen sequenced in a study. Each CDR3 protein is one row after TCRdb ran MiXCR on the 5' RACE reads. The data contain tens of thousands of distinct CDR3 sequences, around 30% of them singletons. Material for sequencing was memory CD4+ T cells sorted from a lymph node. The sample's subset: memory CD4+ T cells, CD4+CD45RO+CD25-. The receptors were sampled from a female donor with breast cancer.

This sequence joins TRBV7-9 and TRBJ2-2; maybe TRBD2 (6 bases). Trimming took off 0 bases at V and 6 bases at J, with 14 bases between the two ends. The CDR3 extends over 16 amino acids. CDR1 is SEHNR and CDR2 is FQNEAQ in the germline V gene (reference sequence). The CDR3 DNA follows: TGTGCCAGCAGCTTAGCGCTTATCAGGGAGGCCGGGGAGCTGTTTTTT. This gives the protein CASSLALIREAGELFF. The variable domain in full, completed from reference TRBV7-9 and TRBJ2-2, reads DTGVSQNPRHKITKRGQNVTFRCDPISEHNRLYWYRQTLGQGPEFLTYFQNEAQLEKSRLLSDRFSAERPKGSFSTLEIQRTEQGDSAMYLCASSLALIREAGELFFGEGSRLTVL.

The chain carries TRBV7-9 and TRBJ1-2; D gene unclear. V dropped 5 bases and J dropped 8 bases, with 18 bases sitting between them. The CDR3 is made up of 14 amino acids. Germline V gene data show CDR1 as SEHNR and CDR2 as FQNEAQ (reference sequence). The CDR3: CASSPSGRPWGYTF. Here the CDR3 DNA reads TGTGCCAGCAGCCCGAGCGGGCGACCATGGGGCTACACCTTC.

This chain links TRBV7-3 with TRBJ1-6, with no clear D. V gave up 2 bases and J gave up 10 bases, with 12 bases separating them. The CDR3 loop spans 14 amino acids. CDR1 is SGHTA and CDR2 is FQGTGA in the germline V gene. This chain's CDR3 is CASSLSGIDSPLHF. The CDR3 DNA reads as TGTGCCAGCAGCTTATCTGGGATAGACTCACCCCTCCACTTT.

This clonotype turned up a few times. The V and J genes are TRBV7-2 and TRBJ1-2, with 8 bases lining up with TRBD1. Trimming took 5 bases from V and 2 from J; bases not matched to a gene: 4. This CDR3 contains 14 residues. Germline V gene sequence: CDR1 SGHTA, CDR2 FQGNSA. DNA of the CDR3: TGTGCCAGCAGCCTAGACAGGGGAAACTATGGCTACACCTTC. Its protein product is CASSLDRGNYGYTF.

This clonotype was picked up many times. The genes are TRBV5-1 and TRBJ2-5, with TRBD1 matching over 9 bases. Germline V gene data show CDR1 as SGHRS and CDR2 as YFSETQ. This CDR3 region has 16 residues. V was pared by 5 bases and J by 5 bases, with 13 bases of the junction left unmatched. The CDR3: CASRTGSQGAGETQYF. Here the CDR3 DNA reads TGCGCCAGCAGGACCGGTTCACAGGGGGCAGGCGAGACCCAGTACTTC.

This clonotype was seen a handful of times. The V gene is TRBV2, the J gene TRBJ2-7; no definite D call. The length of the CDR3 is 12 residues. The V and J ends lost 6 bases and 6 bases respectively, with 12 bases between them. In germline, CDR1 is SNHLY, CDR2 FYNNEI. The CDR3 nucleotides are TGTGCCAGCAGCGAGTCTAGTCGCGAGCAGTACTTC. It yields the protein CASSESSREQYF.

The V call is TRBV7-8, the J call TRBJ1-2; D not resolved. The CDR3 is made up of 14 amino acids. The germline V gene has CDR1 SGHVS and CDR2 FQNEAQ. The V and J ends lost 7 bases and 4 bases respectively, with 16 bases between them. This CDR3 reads CASTMWGEGYGYTF. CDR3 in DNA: TGTGCCAGCACCATGTGGGGAGAGGGCTATGGCTACACCTTC.

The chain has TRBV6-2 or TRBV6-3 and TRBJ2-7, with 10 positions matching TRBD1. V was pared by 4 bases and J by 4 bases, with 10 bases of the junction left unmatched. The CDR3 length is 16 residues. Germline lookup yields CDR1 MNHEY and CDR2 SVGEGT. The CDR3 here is CASSSFRDRGPYEQYF. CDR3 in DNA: TGTGCCAGCAGTTCCTTCCGGGACAGGGGCCCATACGAGCAGTACTTC.

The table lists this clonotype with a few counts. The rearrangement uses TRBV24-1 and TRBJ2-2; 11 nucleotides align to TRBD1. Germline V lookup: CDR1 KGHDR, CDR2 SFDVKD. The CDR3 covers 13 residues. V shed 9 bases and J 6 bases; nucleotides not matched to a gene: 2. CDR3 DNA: TGTGCCACCGGACAGGGGGCCTCCGGGGAGCTGTTTTTT. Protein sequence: CATGQGASGELFF.

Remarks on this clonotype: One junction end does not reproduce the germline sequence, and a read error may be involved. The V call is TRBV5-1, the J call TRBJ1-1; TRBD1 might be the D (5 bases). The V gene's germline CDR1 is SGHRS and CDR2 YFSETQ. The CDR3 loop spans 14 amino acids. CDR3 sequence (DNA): TGCGCCAGCAGCGCGGGCCAGGGAAACACTGAAGCTTCCTTT. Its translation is CASSAGQGNTEASF.

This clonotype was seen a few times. CDR3 in amino acids: CASSRSGGSYEQYF. The CDR3, as DNA: TGTGCCAGCAGCCGTAGCGGGGGCTCCTACGAGCAGTACTTC. V and J are TRBV7-8 and TRBJ2-7; TRBD2 agrees at 9 bases. Germline trimming cut 5 bases from V and 0 bases from J; bases unmatched to any gene: 2. The CDR3 length is 14 residues. CDR1 and CDR2 from the germline V gene are SGHVS and FQNEAQ.

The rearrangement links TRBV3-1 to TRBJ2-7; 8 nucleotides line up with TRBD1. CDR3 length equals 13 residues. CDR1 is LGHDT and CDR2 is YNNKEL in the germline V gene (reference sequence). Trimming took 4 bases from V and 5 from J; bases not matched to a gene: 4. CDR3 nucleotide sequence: TGTGCCAGCAGCCCTTCAGGGGGCCACGAGCAGTACTTC. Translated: CASSPSGGHEQYF.

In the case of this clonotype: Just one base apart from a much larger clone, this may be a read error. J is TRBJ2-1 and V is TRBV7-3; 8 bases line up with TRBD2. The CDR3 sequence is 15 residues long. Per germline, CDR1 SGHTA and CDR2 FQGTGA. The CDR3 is CVSSPSPGLVGEQFF. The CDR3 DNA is TGTGTCAGCAGCCCGTCGCCGGGACTAGTAGGTGAGCAGTTCTTC. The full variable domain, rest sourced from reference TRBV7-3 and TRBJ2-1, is GAGVSQTPSNKVTEKGKYVELRCDPISGHTALYWYRQSLGQGPEFLIYFQGTGAADDSGLPNDRFFAVRPEGSVSTLKIQRTERGDSAVYLCVSSPSPGLVGEQFFGPGTRLTVL.

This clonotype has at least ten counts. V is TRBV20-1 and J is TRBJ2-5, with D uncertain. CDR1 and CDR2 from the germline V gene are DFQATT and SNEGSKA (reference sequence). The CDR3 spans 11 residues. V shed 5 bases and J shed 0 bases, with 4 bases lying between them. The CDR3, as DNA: TGCAGTGCTCAGAACCAAGAGACCCAGTACTTC. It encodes CSAQNQETQYF.

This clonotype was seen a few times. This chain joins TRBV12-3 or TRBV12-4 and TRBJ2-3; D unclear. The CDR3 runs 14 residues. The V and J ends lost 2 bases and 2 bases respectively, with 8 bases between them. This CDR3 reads CASSLPPNTDTQYF. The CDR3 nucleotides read TGTGCCAGCAGTTTACCCCCCAACACAGATACGCAGTATTTT.

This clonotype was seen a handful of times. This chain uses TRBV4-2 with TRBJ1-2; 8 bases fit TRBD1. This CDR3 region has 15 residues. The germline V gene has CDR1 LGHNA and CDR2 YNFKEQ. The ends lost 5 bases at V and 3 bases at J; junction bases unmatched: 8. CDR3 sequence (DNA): TGTGCCAGCAGCACCCGGACAGGGACGGACTATGGCTACACCTTC. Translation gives CASSTRTGTDYGYTF.

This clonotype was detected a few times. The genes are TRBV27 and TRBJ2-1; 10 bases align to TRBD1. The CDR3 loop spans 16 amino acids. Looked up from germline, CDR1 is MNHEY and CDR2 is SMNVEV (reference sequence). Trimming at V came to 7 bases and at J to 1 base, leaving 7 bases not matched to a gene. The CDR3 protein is CASIKTGGRSYNEQFF. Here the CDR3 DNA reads TGTGCCAGCATAAAGACAGGGGGCCGTTCCTACAATGAGCAGTTCTTC.

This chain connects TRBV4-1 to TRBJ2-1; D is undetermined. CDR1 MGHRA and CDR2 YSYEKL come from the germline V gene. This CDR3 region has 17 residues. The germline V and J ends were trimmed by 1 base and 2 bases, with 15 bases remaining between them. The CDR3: CASSQGYAVTTYNEQFF. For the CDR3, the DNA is TGCGCCAGCAGCCAAGGTTACGCGGTAACCACCTACAATGAGCAGTTCTTC.

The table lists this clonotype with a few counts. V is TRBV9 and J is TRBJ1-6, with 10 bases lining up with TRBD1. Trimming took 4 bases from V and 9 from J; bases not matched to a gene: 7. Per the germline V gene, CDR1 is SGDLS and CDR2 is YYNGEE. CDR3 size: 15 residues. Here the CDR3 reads CASSSSRDRGSPLHF. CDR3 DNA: TGTGCCAGCAGCTCATCTCGGGACAGGGGTTCACCCCTCCACTTT.

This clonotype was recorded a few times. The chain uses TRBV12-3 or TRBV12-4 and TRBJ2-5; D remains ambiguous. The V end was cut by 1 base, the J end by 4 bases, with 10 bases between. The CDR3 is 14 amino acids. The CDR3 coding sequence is TGTGCCAGCAGTTTAGTAGGGTCCGGAGAGACCCAGTACTTC. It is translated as CASSLVGSGETQYF.

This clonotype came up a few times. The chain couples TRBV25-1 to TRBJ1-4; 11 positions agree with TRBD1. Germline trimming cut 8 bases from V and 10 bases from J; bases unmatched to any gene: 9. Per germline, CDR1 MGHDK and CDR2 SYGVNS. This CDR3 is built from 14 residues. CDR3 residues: CASGDRGKVLKLFF. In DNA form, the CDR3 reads TGTGCCAGCGGGGACAGGGGGAAGGTCCTAAAACTGTTTTTT.